The sequence of this TCR beta chain was determined in a study of T cell responses to AZD1222 COVID-19 vaccine. General observations from the study: Clonal diversity was possibly underestimated; the donors were predominantly white British and more often female.

Remarks on this clone: What it recognizes is unknown.

CDR3 size: 15 residues. V lost 0 bases and J 2 bases, leaving 11 bases between the germline ends. CDR1 and CDR2 from the germline V gene are LGHNA and YSLEER. Measured with immunoSEQ multiplex PCR; TCRdb has only the in-frame clones, and not every one. The sample contains under 200,000 clones, approximately 90% of which appear only once. This material consisted of peripheral blood, taken 28 days after the second dose of the MenACWY control vaccine. The V and J genes are TRBV4-3 and TRBJ2-7; tentatively, D is TRBD2 (5 bases). This sequence was found in an adult who received the MenACWY meningococcal vaccine as a control. The CDR3 loop reads CASSQDSRRAYEQYF. Written as DNA, the CDR3 is TGCGCCAGCAGCCAAGATTCGCGGCGGGCCTACGAGCAGTACTTC.